Presented here are 8 T cell receptor beta chains from one specimen sequenced in a study of T-cell memory formation after mild COVID-19. MiXCR was run by TCRdb on the 5' RACE reads, yielding one entry per CDR3 protein. This sample has roughly 200,000 distinct CDR3 sequences, with about a fifth found just once. The specimen sequenced was PBMCs or a T cell subset sorted from them (not recorded which). These receptors all stem from an adult woman who had mild COVID-19 (a few samples of this study predate the infection). Cell type and time point are not known.

V usage is TRBV5-1 and J usage is TRBJ1-4, with 8 positions matching TRBD1. Germline assignment: CDR1 SGHRS and CDR2 YFSETQ. This CDR3 has 14 amino acids. With V trimmed by 0 bases and J by 5 bases, 0 bases remained unmatched. The DNA for the CDR3 is TGCGCCAGCAGCTTGGACAGGGGGAATGAAAAACTGTTTTTT. Translation gives CASSLDRGNEKLFF.

This clonotype has more than one count but fewer than ten. The chain uses TRBV7-2 and TRBJ1-1; TRBD1 matches 7 bases. The CDR3 runs 15 residues. Germline lookup yields CDR1 SGHTA and CDR2 FQGNSA. The ends lost 1 base at V and 5 bases at J; junction bases unmatched: 7. This CDR3 is CASSLGQGIMTEAFF. DNA for the CDR3: TGTGCCAGCAGCTTAGGACAGGGAATCATGACTGAAGCTTTCTTT. Combining the CDR3 with reference TRBV7-2 and TRBJ1-1 gives the whole variable domain GAGVSQSPSNKVTEKGKDVELRCDPISGHTALYWYRQSLGQGLEFLIYFQGNSAPDKSGLPSDRFSAERTGGSVSTLTIQRTQQEDSAVYLCASSLGQGIMTEAFFGQGTRLTVV.

The chain joins TRBV6-2 or TRBV6-3 to TRBJ2-7; the D call may be TRBD1 or TRBD2 (6 bases each). This CDR3 comprises 16 residues. The V and J ends lost 4 bases and 3 bases respectively, with 19 bases between them. Germline CDR1 and CDR2: MNHEY and SVGEGT. CDR3 in DNA: TGTGCCAGCAGTTCAGTTACAGGGACTCGATACTACGAGCAGTACTTC. It translates to CASSSVTGTRYYEQYF.

This chain connects TRBV5-1 to TRBJ2-3; maybe TRBD1 (5 bases). The CDR3 extends over 15 amino acids. The V gene lost 0 bases and the J gene lost 7 bases, with 15 bases spanning the gap. CDR1 is SGHRS, CDR2 YFSETQ, per germline. CDR3 loop: CASSLVVQGRNTQYF. CDR3 bases: TGCGCCAGCAGCTTGGTGGTTCAGGGAAGGAATACGCAGTATTTT. The full variable domain, with the rest looked up from reference TRBV5-1 and TRBJ2-3, is KAGVTQTPRYLIKTRGQQVTLSCSPISGHRSVSWYQQTPGQGLQFLFEYFSETQRNKGNFPGRFSGRQFSNSRSEMNVSTLELGDSALYLCASSLVVQGRNTQYFGPGTRLTVL.

This rearrangement joins TRBV7-9 to TRBJ2-7; D is undetermined. With 3 bases removed from V and 0 bases from J, the gap between germline ends came to 6 bases. The CDR3 is 13 amino acids. Germline assignment: CDR1 SEHNR and CDR2 FQNEAQ (reference sequence). The CDR3 region is CASSFSVSYEQYF. CDR3 DNA: TGTGCCAGCAGCTTTAGTGTCTCCTACGAGCAGTACTTC.

The chain couples TRBV4-1 to TRBJ2-2; 9 bases line up with TRBD1. Germline CDR1 MGHRA, CDR2 YSYEKL. This CDR3 contains 20 residues. Germline trimming cut 1 base from V and 3 bases from J; bases unmatched to any gene: 15. CDR3 nucleotide sequence: TGCGCCAGCAGCCAAGGAGTAACAGGGGGCGGCGCGTTTGACACCGGGGAGCTGTTTTTT. It encodes CASSQGVTGGGAFDTGELFF.

The chain links TRBV9 to TRBJ2-2; D gene unclear. Germline V gene data show CDR1 as SGDLS and CDR2 as YYNGEE. CDR3 length equals 15 residues. Trimming took off 3 bases at V and 6 bases at J, with 15 bases between the two ends. The CDR3 reads CASSGSWTAAGELFF. CDR3 nucleotide sequence: TGTGCCAGCAGCGGGTCCTGGACCGCGGCCGGGGAGCTGTTTTTT.

The V and J genes are TRBV12-3 or TRBV12-4 and TRBJ2-2, with D perhaps TRBD1 or TRBD2 (5 bases each). Trimming cost V 3 bases and J 6 bases, with 11 bases left between them. CDR3 length equals 14 residues. In nucleotides, the CDR3 is TGTGCCAGCAGTTTCCTAGCAGGGTCCGGGGAGCTGTTTTTT. Translation: CASSFLAGSGELFF.